This TCR beta chain comes out of a study of T cells in women clearing cervical HPV infection. This CDR3 has 14 amino acids. Germline V gene data show CDR1 as SGHRS and CDR2 as YFSETQ. Trimming removed 3 bases from V and 5 bases from J, with 11 bases in between. Using immunoSEQ multiplex PCR, the repertoire was profiled, and TCRdb retains in-frame clones only, with some absent. The repertoire table contains around 28,000 clones. Regarding this clone: The read falls 3 residues short of the CDR3 end, and the missing part is taken from the germline J gene.

The source is a woman between 18 and 70 years old with a cervical HPV16 infection that either progressed to CIN3+ or cleared (not recorded which). This chain links TRBV5-1 with TRBJ2-2; a weak D match, TRBD1 (6 bases). The source material was blood buffy coat. The CDR3 loop reads CASSSDQGTGELFF. CDR3 DNA, as far as it was read: TGCGCCAGCAGCTCCGATCAGGGGACCGGGGAG.